Each of the 29 T cell receptor beta chains below was sequenced from the same sample in a study of early T cells in non-severe SARS-CoV-2 infection. TCRdb re-derived calls from the 5' RACE reads in MiXCR, one entry per CDR3 protein. The repertoire holds 70,000 to 95,000 distinct CDR3 sequences, with approximately 10% as singletons. The sequenced sample consisted of whole blood. Receptors originate from an adult who was a healthcare worker with PCR-confirmed SARS-CoV-2 infection or an uninfected control (not recorded which).

This clonotype was counted ten times or more. The CDR3 loop is CASSFPGANNQPQHF. The CDR3 DNA reads as TGTGCCAGCAGTTTTCCAGGGGCGAACAATCAGCCCCAGCATTTT. The rearrangement joins TRBV12-3 or TRBV12-4 to TRBJ1-5; D possibly corresponds to TRBD1 (6 bases). Trimming pared 3 bases from V and 3 bases from J, leaving 12 bases between. This CDR3 is 15 amino acids long.

This clonotype has at least ten counts. The chain couples TRBV18 to TRBJ1-1; unclear D gene. This CDR3 comprises 13 residues. Germline CDR1 reads KGHSH; CDR2 reads LQKENI. The V and J ends lost 5 bases and 3 bases respectively, with 10 bases between them. CDR3 nucleotides: TGTGCCAGCTCAAACACAGAGTACACTGAAGCTTTCTTT. This sequence encodes CASSNTEYTEAFF.

V usage is TRBV6-6 and J usage is TRBJ1-5; D gene ambiguous. Trimming left V 6 bases short and J 6 bases short, with 21 bases between. The V gene's germline CDR1 is MNHNY and CDR2 SVGAGI (reference sequence). This CDR3 has 16 residues. The CDR3, as DNA: TGTGCCAGCAGCGCACCGGAAAATTTAGGGAGTCAGCCCCAGCATTTT. It specifies CASSAPENLGSQPQHF.

This clonotype has a count of ten or more. The rearrangement joins TRBV3-1 to TRBJ1-3; D remains ambiguous. The CDR3 consists of 13 residues. Germline CDR1 and CDR2: LGHDT and YNNKEL (reference sequence). V lost 4 bases and J lost 1, with 5 bases in between. The CDR3 DNA reads TGTGCCAGCAGCCCAGTATCTGGAAACACCATATATTTT. Translation gives CASSPVSGNTIYF.

The chain combines TRBV5-1 with TRBJ1-4; possibly TRBD1 for D (5 bases). In germline, CDR1 is SGHRS, CDR2 YFSETQ. CDR3 length: 16 amino acids. Trimming stripped 0 bases from V and 8 bases from J, with 17 bases between. The chain's CDR3 is CASSLDQGRPGEKLFF. The CDR3 bases are TGCGCCAGCAGCTTGGACCAGGGACGGCCCGGAGAAAAACTGTTTTTT.

The chain has TRBV29-1 and TRBJ1-2; 9 bases are shared with TRBD1. The CDR3 has 12 residues. V was clipped by 4 bases and J by 8 bases; unmatched bases: 5. Per germline, CDR1 SQVTM and CDR2 ANQGSEA. The CDR3 protein is CSVVQGAEGYTF. CDR3 DNA: TGCAGCGTTGTACAGGGGGCGGAAGGCTACACCTTC.

This clonotype has a count of ten or more. V usage is TRBV30 and J usage is TRBJ2-2; TRBD2 matches 7 bases. The CDR3 contains 15 residues. Germline CDR1 GTSNPN, CDR2 SVGIG (reference sequence). The junction had 6 bases not matched to a gene; V was cut back by 0 bases and J by 5 bases. CDR3 sequence: CAWSVSAGHTGELFF. The DNA for the CDR3 is TGTGCCTGGAGTGTCTCAGCGGGGCATACCGGGGAGCTGTTTTTT.

CDR3 nucleotide sequence: TGTGCCAGTACCCGGACTGCAACTAATGAAAAACTGTTTTTT. Protein: CASTRTATNEKLFF. The chain uses TRBV19 and TRBJ1-4; D not resolved. The CDR3 contains 14 residues. The germline gives CDR1 LNHDA, CDR2 SQIVND (reference sequence). V was trimmed by 7 bases and J by 0 bases, leaving 9 bases between them.

This clonotype was detected a few times. V usage is TRBV6-2 or TRBV6-3 and J usage is TRBJ2-7; D is ambiguous. Germline V CDR1 and CDR2: MNHEY, SVGEGT. This CDR3 has 13 amino acids. Trimming shortened V by 2 bases and J by 2 bases, and 7 bases separated the two germline ends. The CDR3 here is CASSYGTPYEQYF. DNA of the CDR3: TGTGCCAGCAGTTACGGTACGCCCTACGAGCAGTACTTC.

This clonotype was counted ten times or more. V gene TRBV11-2 combines with J gene TRBJ1-5; D remains unclear. The CDR3 length is 15 residues. Germline assignment: CDR1 SGHAT and CDR2 FQNNGV. The ends were cut back, 4 bases at V and 3 bases at J, with 13 bases in the middle. CDR3 sequence (DNA): TGTGCCAGCAGCTGGGGTGGGCAGAACAATCAGCCCCAGCATTTT. Translating gives CASSWGGQNNQPQHF.

This clonotype was detected many times. The chain couples TRBV5-1 to TRBJ2-2; no definite D call. Germline-derived CDR1 and CDR2 are SGHRS and YFSETQ. The ends were cut back, 0 bases at V and 1 base at J, with 10 bases in the middle. This CDR3 contains 16 residues. CDR3 in amino acids: CASSLAGVGNTGELFF. CDR3 DNA sequence: TGCGCCAGCAGCTTGGCTGGGGTAGGGAACACCGGGGAGCTGTTTTTT.

This chain uses TRBV3-1 with TRBJ2-7, with D hard to call. Per the germline V gene, CDR1 is LGHDT and CDR2 is YNNKEL (reference sequence). This CDR3 contains 14 residues. Trimming removed 1 base from V and 1 base from J, with 8 bases in between. This CDR3 reads CASSQGYGSYEQYF. The CDR3 DNA reads TGTGCCAGCAGCCAAGGTTACGGATCCTACGAGCAGTACTTC.

This clonotype was observed a few times. The chain uses TRBV9 and TRBJ2-7; no clear D. CDR1 is SGDLS, CDR2 YYNGEE, per germline. CDR3 length: 13 residues. V lost 3 bases and J lost 6, with 13 bases in between. The CDR3 spells CASSASSLAEQYF. In DNA, the CDR3 is TGTGCCAGCAGCGCCAGTTCCCTGGCCGAGCAGTACTTC.

The genes are TRBV12-3 or TRBV12-4 and TRBJ2-5, with D possibly being TRBD2 (5 bases). The CDR3 covers 15 residues. V shed 4 bases and J shed 2 bases, with 14 bases lying between them. In DNA form, the CDR3 reads TGTGCCAGCAGTTCCATCGCAGAGGGACAAGAGACCCAGTACTTC. It codes for CASSSIAEGQETQYF.

This clonotype occurred many times. The genes are TRBV13 and TRBJ2-7, with D hard to call. This CDR3 is built from 15 residues. With 2 bases removed from V and 3 bases from J, the gap between germline ends came to 14 bases. Germline V gene sequence: CDR1 PRHDT, CDR2 FYEKMQ (reference sequence). CDR3 DNA sequence: TGTGCCAGCAGCTTAAGTAACGGACCGAACTACGAGCAGTACTTC. Its protein is CASSLSNGPNYEQYF.

The genes are TRBV25-1 and TRBJ2-3; D call uncertain. The CDR3 loop spans 13 amino acids. Germline-derived CDR1 and CDR2 are MGHDK and SYGVNS. V lost 0 bases and J 1 base, leaving 2 bases between the germline ends. CDR3 sequence: CASSEYGTDTQYF. In DNA, the CDR3 is TGTGCCAGCAGTGAATACGGCACAGATACGCAGTATTTT.

This clonotype was found many times. The gene calls are TRBV20-1 and TRBJ2-5; 7 bases are shared with TRBD1. Germline assignment: CDR1 DFQATT and CDR2 SNEGSKA (reference sequence). There are 12 residues in the CDR3. J gave up 5 bases and V 7 bases, and 7 bases lay outside the gene matches. The CDR3 region is CSGGMGQETQYF. The CDR3, as DNA: TGCAGTGGGGGGATGGGACAGGAGACCCAGTACTTC.

The chain couples TRBV20-1 to TRBJ2-7; 11 nucleotides align to TRBD2. Per the germline V gene, CDR1 is DFQATT and CDR2 is SNEGSKA (reference sequence). Losses at the gene ends were 3 bases for V and 4 bases for J; bases not matched to a gene: 11. The length of the CDR3 is 16 residues. CDR3 loop: CSARPPLAGVQYEQYF. The DNA for the CDR3 is TGCAGTGCTAGGCCCCCACTAGCGGGGGTTCAATACGAGCAGTACTTC.

This clonotype came up many times. The chain employs TRBV11-2 and TRBJ2-3, with TRBD2 matching over 12 bases. Trimming took 4 bases from V and 2 from J; bases not matched to a gene: 4. Per the germline V gene, CDR1 is SGHAT and CDR2 is FQNNGV. CDR3 length: 16 amino acids. This CDR3 reads CASSSLAGGLTDTQYF. The CDR3 region has the DNA TGTGCCAGCAGCTCTCTAGCGGGGGGGCTCACAGATACGCAGTATTTT.

The CDR3: CSAIDQRRRGSGNTIYF. The CDR3 coding sequence is TGCAGTGCGATCGATCAACGGCGAAGGGGCTCTGGAAACACCATATATTTT. The chain carries TRBV20-1 and TRBJ1-3; D may be TRBD1 (5 bases). Trimming left V 6 bases short and J 0 bases short, with 21 bases between. This CDR3 is 17 amino acids long. CDR1 DFQATT and CDR2 SNEGSKA come from the germline V gene (reference sequence).

This clonotype has a count of ten or more. This chain's CDR3 is CASRRGGSSTDTQYF. In DNA form, the CDR3 reads TGTGCCAGCCGACGGGGCGGTTCTAGCACAGATACGCAGTATTTT. This sequence joins TRBV12-3 or TRBV12-4 and TRBJ2-3, with D perhaps being TRBD1 or TRBD2 (5 bases each). V lost 8 bases to trimming and J lost 0 bases, with 15 bases between them. This CDR3 region has 15 residues.

The chain has TRBV29-1 and TRBJ2-7; D is undetermined. The germline V and J ends were trimmed by 4 bases and 6 bases, with 7 bases remaining between them. CDR3 length equals 10 residues. CDR1 and CDR2 from the germline V gene are SQVTM and ANQGSEA. The CDR3 DNA follows: TGCAGCGTTGTGGGCGGCGAGCAGTACTTC. Its protein is CSVVGGEQYF.

This clonotype showed up just a few times. The CDR3 is CASSFIRPTTDTQYF. The CDR3 DNA sequence: TGTGCCAGCAGTTTTATAAGGCCAACCACAGATACGCAGTATTTT. V usage is TRBV12-3 or TRBV12-4 and J usage is TRBJ2-3; the D is unclear. V was clipped by 3 bases and J by 2 bases, with 12 bases between them. The CDR3 totals 15 residues.

This clonotype was observed a handful of times. The chain carries TRBV7-6 and TRBJ2-1; 15 bases align to TRBD2. The J segment lost 1 base and the V segment lost 5 bases, leaving 6 bases of the junction unmatched. Germline assignment: CDR1 SGHVS and CDR2 FNYEAQ. This CDR3 region has 18 residues. The CDR3 DNA reads TGTGCCAGCAGCCCCGGGACTAGCGGGGGGCCTTCCTACAATGAGCAGTTCTTC. This sequence encodes CASSPGTSGGPSYNEQFF.

This clonotype was seen at least ten times. The CDR3 nucleotides are TGCGCCAGCAGCCAAGAAGGGGGCCCCAATTCACCCCTCCACTTT. Translated, it gives CASSQEGGPNSPLHF. The chain has TRBV4-1 and TRBJ1-6; TRBD1 matches 7 bases. Germline CDR1 MGHRA, CDR2 YSYEKL. V dropped 0 bases and J dropped 7; count of bases not matched to a gene: 3. The CDR3 length is 15 residues.

This clonotype has ten or more counts. The chain carries TRBV6-2 or TRBV6-3 and TRBJ1-1; D is perhaps TRBD1 (5 bases). The V gene's germline CDR1 is MNHEY and CDR2 SVGEGT. V was pared by 0 bases and J by 5 bases, with 7 bases between. CDR3 length: 13 amino acids. CDR3: CASSYSKGTEAFF. CDR3 bases: TGTGCCAGCAGTTACTCGAAGGGGACTGAAGCTTTCTTT.

This chain connects TRBV20-1 to TRBJ1-2; 8 bases fit TRBD1. Germline CDR1 DFQATT, CDR2 SNEGSKA (reference sequence). J gave up 3 bases and V 6 bases, and 3 bases lay outside the gene matches. This CDR3 is built from 12 residues. CDR3 nucleotide sequence: TGCAGTGCCCAGGGGGCAGACTATGGCTACACCTTC. This translates into CSAQGADYGYTF.

Notes on this clonotype: This clone may be a read error of a much larger clone one base away. The chain uses TRBV9 and TRBJ2-5, with no clear D. Germline lookup yields CDR1 SGDLS and CDR2 YYNGEE. The CDR3 is made up of 14 amino acids. The CDR3 DNA follows: TGTGCCAGCAGCGCCGCCTGGGGAAAAGAGACCCTGTACTTC. Amino acid sequence: CASSAAWGKETLYF. The full variable domain, with the rest looked up from reference TRBV9 and TRBJ2-5, is DSGVTQTPKHLITATGQRVTLRCSPRSGDLSVYWYQQSLDQGLQFLIQYYNGEERAKGNILERFSAQQFPDLHSELNLSSLELGDSALYFCASSAAWGKETLYFGPGTRLLVL.

This clonotype has a handful of counts. The chain is built from TRBV20-1 and TRBJ1-1; D is unclear. The CDR3 spans 15 residues. The V and J ends lost 0 bases and 3 bases respectively, with 14 bases between them. Germline V gives CDR1 DFQATT, CDR2 SNEGSKA (reference sequence). This CDR3 reads CSARDLWGTDTEAFF. CDR3 nucleotides: TGCAGTGCTAGAGATCTCTGGGGAACGGACACTGAAGCTTTCTTT.